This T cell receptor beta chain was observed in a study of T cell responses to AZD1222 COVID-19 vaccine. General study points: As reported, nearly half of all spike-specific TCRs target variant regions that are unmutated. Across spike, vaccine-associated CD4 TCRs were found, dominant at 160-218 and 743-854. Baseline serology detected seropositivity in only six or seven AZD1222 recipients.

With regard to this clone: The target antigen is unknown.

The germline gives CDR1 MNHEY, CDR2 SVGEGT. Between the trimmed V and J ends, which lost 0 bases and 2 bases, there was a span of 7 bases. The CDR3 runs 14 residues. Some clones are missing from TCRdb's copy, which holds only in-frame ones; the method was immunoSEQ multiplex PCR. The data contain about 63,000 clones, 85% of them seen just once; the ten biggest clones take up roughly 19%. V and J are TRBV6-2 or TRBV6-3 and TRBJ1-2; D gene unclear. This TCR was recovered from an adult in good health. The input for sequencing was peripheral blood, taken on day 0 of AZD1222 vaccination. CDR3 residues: CASSYSGRNYGYTF. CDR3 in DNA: TGTGCCAGCAGTTACTCCGGACGGAACTATGGCTACACCTTC.